This TCR beta chain comes out of a study of shared T cell receptors in the human thymus. Assay: immunoSEQ multiplex PCR; the TCRdb copy retains only in-frame clones and omits some. Of 500,000 to 750,000 clones in the sample, 70% to 90% were seen once. The V gene end was trimmed by 0 bases and the J gene end by 3 bases; junction bases not matched to a gene: 1. The CDR3 is 14 amino acids. From germline, CDR1 is SQVTM and CDR2 ANQGSEA. The same sample was also studied in work on human thymus T cells. That report adds: Donors consisted of healthy Finnish infants (having corrective surgery for congenital heart defects). Resections from corrective heart surgery supplied the thymus tissue. Gene usage for V and J segments appeared biased in thymic and blood repertoires. A high degree of thymic repertoire overlap among unrelated individuals was reported in related research.

The chain recombines TRBV29-1 with TRBJ1-4; the match to TRBD1 covers 7 bases. Specimen: thymocytes. The source of this sequence is a boy under two years old with a congenital heart defect. CDR3 in amino acids: CSVEEGQPNEKLFF. The CDR3 coding sequence is TGCAGCGTTGAAGAGGGACAGCCTAATGAAAAACTGTTTTTT. The complete variable domain, with remaining parts taken from reference TRBV29-1 and TRBJ1-4, reads SAVISQKPSRDICQRGTSLTIQCQVDSQVTMMFWYRQQPGQSLTLIATANQGSEATYESGFVIDKFPISRPNLTFSTLTVSNMSPEDSSIYLCSVEEGQPNEKLFFGSGTQLSVL.